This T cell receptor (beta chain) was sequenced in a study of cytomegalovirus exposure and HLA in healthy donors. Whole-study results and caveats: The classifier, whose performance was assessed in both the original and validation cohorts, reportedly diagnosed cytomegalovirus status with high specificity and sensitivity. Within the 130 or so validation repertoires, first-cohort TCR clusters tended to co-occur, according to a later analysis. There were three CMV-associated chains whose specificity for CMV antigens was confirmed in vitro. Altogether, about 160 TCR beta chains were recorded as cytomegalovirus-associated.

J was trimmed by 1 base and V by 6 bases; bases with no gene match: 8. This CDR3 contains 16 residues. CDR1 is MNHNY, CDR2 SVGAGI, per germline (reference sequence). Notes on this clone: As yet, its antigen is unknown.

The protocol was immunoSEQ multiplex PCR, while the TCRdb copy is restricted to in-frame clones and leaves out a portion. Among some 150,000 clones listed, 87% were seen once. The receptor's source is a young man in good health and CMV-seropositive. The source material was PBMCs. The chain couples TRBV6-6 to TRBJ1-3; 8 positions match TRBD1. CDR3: CASRSRTGKSGNTIYF. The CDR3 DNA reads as TGTGCCAGCAGATCAAGGACAGGGAAGTCTGGAAACACCATATATTTT.